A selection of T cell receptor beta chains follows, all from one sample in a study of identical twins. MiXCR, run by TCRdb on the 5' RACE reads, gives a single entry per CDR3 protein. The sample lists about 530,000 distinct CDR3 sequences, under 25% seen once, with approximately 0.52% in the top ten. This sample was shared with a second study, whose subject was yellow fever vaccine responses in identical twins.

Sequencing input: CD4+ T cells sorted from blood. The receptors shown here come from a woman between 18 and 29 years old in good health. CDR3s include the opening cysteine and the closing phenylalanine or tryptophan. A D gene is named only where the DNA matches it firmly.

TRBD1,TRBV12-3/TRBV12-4,CASRRGPDYNEQFF
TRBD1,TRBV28,CASSFRDRLVSPLHF
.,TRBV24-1,CATSDPISWGQFF
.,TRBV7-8,CASSPGGGVAPLHF
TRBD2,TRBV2,CASGTSGNQETQYF
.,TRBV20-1,CSASLRPAKNIQYF
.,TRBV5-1,CASNYPGQETQYF
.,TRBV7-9,CASSWPLGRVNTEAFF
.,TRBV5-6,CASGVSGGTDTQYF
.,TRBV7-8,CASSQGSRSEGNEQFF
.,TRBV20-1,CSAREDGNTGELFF
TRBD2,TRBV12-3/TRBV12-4,CASSPISSGSSYNEQFF
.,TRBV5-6,CASSGRMWNTEAFF
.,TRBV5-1,CASSLGASRYTDTQYF
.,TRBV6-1,CASRRGNLGEQYF
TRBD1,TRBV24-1,CATSDSNRGYEQFF
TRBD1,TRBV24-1,CATSDKRGQGQHEQYF
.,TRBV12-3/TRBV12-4,CASSLERAGGNQPQHF
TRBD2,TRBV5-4,CASSLARLAGDSSGANVLTF
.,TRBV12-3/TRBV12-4,CATSGGADTQYF
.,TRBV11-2,CASSPGRRSDEQFF
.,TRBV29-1,CSGPGPLNTGELFF
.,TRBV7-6,CASSSWPTNTGELFF
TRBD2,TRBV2,CASQGLSGPNEQFF